This T cell receptor beta chain comes out of a study of cytomegalovirus exposure and HLA in healthy donors. Primers for the PCR totalled 60 Vbeta and 13 Jbeta. Repertoires were generated with immunoSEQ multiplex PCR, while TCRdb's copy carries only in-frame clones and drops some. Of fewer than 200,000 clones in the sample, around 72% were seen once. In regard to this clone: What it binds is not known.

Findings and limits, study-wide: About 87% or about 30% of the time was how often most TCR beta V segments were productive, according to an earlier analysis. In vitro confirmation showed a few CMV-associated chains to be CMV antigen specific.

The V end was cut by 3 bases, the J end by 0 bases, with 9 bases between. Per the germline V gene, CDR1 is KGHSH and CDR2 is LQKENI. The length of the CDR3 is 15 residues. This TCR came from a man in his late teens or twenties in good health and CMV-seronegative. The chain joins TRBV18 to TRBJ1-3; D is ambiguous. The source material was PBMCs. The CDR3 nucleotides are TGTGCCAGCTCACCGCCCCTGGCCTCTGGAAACACCATATATTTT. This encodes CASSPPLASGNTIYF.